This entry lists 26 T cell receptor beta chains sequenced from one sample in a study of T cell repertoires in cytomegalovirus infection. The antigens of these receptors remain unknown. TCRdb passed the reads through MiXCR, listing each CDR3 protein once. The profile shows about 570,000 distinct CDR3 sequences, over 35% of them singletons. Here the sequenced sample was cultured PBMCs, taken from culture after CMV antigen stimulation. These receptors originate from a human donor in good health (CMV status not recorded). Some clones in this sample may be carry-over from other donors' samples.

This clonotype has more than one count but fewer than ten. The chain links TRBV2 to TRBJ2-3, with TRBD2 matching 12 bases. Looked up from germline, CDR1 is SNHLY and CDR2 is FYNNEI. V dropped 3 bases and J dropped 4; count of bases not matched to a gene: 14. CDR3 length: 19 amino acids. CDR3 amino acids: CASSDPTLRLAGVADTQYF. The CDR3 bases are TGTGCCAGCAGTGATCCTACCCTTCGACTAGCGGGAGTCGCAGATACGCAGTATTTT.

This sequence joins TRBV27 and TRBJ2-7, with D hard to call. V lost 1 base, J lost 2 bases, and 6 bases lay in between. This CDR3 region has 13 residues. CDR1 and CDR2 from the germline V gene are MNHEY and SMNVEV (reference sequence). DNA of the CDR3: TGTGCCAGCAGTTTATTTGGGCCCTACGAGCAGTACTTC. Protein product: CASSLFGPYEQYF.

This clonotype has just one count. CDR3 amino acids: CASSWTGRTDTQYF. CDR3 coding DNA: TGTGCCAGCAGTTGGACAGGGCGCACAGATACGCAGTATTTT. V gene TRBV6-6 combines with J gene TRBJ2-3; 8 bases align to TRBD1. Germline lookup yields CDR1 MNHNY and CDR2 SVGAGI (reference sequence). The CDR3 has 14 residues. The junction had 1 base not matched to a gene; V was cut back by 4 bases and J by 1 base.

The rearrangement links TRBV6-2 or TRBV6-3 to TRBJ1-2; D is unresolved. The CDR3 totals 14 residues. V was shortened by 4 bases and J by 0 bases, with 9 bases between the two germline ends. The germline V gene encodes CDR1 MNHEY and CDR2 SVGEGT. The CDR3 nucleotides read TGTGCCAGCAGTTTAAGGCTGGCTAACTATGGCTACACCTTC. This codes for CASSLRLANYGYTF.

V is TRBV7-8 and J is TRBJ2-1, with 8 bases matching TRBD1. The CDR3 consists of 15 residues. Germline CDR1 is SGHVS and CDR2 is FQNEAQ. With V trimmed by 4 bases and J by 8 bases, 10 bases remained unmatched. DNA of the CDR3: TGTGCCAGCAGCTCACAGGGGGTACTTGGGGATGAGCAGTTCTTC. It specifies CASSSQGVLGDEQFF.

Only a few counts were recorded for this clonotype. The CDR3 region is CASSRGTGVSPLHF. In DNA form, the CDR3 reads TGTGCCAGCAGCCGCGGGACAGGGGTTTCACCCCTCCACTTT. This chain joins TRBV6-2 or TRBV6-3 and TRBJ1-6, with TRBD1 matching 10 bases. This CDR3 spans 14 amino acids. Trimming at V came to 6 bases and at J to 9 bases, leaving 5 bases not matched to a gene. The germline gives CDR1 MNHEY, CDR2 SVGEGT.

The CDR3 region has the DNA TGTGCCAGCAGTGAATATCAGGCCCGGACTAGCGGGAGGAACTACGAGCAGTACTTC. The encoded protein is CASSEYQARTSGRNYEQYF. The chain uses TRBV6-1 and TRBJ2-7; TRBD2 aligns across 14 bases. The CDR3 length is 19 residues. V dropped 2 bases and J dropped 3; count of bases not matched to a gene: 12. The V gene's germline CDR1 is MNHNS and CDR2 SASEGT.

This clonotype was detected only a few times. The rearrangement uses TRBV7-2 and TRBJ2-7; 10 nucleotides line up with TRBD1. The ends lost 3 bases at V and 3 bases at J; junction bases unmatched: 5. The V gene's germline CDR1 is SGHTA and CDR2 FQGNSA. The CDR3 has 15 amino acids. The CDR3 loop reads CASSFRQGAHYEQYF. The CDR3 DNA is TGTGCCAGCAGCTTTCGACAGGGGGCCCACTACGAGCAGTACTTC. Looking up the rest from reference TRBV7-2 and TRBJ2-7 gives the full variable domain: GAGVSQSPSNKVTEKGKDVELRCDPISGHTALYWYRQSLGQGLEFLIYFQGNSAPDKSGLPSDRFSAERTGGSVSTLTIQRTQQEDSAVYLCASSFRQGAHYEQYFGPGTRLTVT.

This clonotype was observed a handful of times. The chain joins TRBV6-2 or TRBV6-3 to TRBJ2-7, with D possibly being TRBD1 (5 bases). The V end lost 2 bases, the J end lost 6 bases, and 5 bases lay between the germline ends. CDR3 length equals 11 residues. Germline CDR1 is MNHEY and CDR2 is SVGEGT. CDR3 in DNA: TGTGCCAGCAGTTACAGGGGCGAGCAGTACTTC. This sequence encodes CASSYRGEQYF.

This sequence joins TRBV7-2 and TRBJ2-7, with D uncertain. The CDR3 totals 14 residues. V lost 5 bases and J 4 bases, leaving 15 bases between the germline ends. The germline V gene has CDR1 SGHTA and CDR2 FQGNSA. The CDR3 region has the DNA TGTGCCAGCAGCAAGCGCGGAGTGCAATACGAGCAGTACTTC. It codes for CASSKRGVQYEQYF.

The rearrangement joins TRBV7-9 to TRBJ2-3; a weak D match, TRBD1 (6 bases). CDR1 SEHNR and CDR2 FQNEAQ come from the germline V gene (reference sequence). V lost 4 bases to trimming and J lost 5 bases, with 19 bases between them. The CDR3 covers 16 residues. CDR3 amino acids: CASSSPGTGSVDTQYF. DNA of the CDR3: TGTGCCAGCAGCTCCCCCGGAACAGGGTCGGTAGATACGCAGTATTTT.

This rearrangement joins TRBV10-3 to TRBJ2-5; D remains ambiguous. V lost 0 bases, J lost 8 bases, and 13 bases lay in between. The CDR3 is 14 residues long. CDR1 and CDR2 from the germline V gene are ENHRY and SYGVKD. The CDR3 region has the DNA TGTGCCATCAGTGAGTCAGGATCATCAGGAACCCAGTACTTC. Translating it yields CAISESGSSGTQYF.

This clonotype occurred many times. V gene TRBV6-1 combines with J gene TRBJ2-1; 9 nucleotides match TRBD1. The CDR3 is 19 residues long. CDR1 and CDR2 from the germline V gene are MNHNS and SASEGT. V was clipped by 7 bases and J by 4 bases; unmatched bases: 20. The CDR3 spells CASTPRAGGRDRVYNEQFF. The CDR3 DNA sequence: TGTGCCAGCACCCCAAGGGCAGGGGGGAGGGACAGGGTTTACAATGAGCAGTTCTTC.

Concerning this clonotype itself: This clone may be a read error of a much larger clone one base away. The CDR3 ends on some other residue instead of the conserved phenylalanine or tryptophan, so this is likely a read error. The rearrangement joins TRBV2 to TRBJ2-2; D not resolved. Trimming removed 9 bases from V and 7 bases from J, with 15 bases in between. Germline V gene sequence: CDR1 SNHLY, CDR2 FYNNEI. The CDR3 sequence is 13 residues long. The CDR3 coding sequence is TGTGCCAGAGCCGGGCCCCAGCGCGGGGAGCTGTTTTTA. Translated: CARAGPQRGELFL.

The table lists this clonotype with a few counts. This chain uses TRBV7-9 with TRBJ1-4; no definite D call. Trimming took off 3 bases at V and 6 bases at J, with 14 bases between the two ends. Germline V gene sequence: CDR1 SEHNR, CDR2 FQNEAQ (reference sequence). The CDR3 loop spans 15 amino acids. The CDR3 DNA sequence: TGTGCCAGCAGCTTTGGCGCAGTGATCCATGAAAAACTGTTTTTT. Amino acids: CASSFGAVIHEKLFF. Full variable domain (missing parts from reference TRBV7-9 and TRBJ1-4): DTGVSQNPRHKITKRGQNVTFRCDPISEHNRLYWYRQTLGQGPEFLTYFQNEAQLEKSRLLSDRFSAERPKGSFSTLEIQRTEQGDSAMYLCASSFGAVIHEKLFFGSGTQLSVL.

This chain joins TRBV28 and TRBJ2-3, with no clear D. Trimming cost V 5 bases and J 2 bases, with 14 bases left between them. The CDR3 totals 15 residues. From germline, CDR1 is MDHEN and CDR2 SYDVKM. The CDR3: CASSPFRAPTDTQYF. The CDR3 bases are TGTGCCAGCAGTCCATTCCGGGCCCCCACAGATACGCAGTATTTT.

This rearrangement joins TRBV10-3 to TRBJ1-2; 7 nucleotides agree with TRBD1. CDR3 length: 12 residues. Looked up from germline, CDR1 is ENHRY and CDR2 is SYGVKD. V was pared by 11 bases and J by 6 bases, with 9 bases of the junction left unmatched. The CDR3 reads CAVHRGGDGYTF. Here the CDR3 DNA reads TGTGCCGTTCACAGGGGAGGGGATGGCTACACCTTC.

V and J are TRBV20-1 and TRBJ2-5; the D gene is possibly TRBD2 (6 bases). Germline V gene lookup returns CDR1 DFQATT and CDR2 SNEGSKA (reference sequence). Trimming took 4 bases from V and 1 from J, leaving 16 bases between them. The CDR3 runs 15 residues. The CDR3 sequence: CSATSRRASQETQYF. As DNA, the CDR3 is TGCAGTGCTACTAGCAGGAGGGCTTCCCAAGAGACCCAGTACTTC.

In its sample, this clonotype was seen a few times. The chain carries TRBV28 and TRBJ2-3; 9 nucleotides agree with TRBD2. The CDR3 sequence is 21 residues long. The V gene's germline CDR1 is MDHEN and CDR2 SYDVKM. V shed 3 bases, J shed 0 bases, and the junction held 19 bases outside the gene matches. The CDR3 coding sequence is TGTGCCAGCAGTTTTAGGCCCCTCAGGGGACTAGCCCTAGTGAGCACAGATACGCAGTATTTT. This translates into CASSFRPLRGLALVSTDTQYF.

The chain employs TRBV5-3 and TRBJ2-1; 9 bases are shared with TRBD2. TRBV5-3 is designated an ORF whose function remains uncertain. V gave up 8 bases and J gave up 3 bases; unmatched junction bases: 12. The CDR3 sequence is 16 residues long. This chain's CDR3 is CASSGSTSGLYNEQFF. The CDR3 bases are TGTGCCAGCAGCGGGTCGACTAGCGGCCTCTACAATGAGCAGTTCTTC.

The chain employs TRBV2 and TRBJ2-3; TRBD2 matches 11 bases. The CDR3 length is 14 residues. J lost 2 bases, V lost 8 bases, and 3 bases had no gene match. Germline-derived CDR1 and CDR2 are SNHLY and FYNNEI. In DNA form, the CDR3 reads TGTGCCAGCCTAGCGGGAGGTAACACAGATACGCAGTATTTT. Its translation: CASLAGGNTDTQYF. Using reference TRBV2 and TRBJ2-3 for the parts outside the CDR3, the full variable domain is EPEVTQTPSHQVTQMGQEVILRCVPISNHLYFYWYRQILGQKVEFLVSFYNNEISEKSEIFDDQFSVERPDGSNFTLKIRSTKLEDSAMYFCASLAGGNTDTQYFGPGTRLTVL.

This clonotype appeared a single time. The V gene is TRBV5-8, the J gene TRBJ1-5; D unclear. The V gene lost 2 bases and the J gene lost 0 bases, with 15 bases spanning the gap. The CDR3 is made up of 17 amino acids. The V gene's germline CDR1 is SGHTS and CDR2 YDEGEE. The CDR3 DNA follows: TGTGCCAGCAGCTTCCGGGGAGCAAAGTATAGCAATCAGCCCCAGCATTTT. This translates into CASSFRGAKYSNQPQHF.

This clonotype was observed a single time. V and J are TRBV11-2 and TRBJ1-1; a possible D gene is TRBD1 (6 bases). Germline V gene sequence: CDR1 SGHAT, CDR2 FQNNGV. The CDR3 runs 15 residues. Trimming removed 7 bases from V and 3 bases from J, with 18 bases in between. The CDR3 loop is CASNRPEQGYTEAFF. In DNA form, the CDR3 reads TGTGCCAGCAACAGACCCGAGCAGGGGTACACTGAAGCTTTCTTT.

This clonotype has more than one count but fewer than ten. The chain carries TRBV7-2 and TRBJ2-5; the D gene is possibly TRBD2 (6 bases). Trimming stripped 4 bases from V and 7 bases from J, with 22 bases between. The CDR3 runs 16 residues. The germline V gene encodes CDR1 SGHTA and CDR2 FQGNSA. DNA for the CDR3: TGTGCCAGCAGCTCCCGCGGAGGGGCACTGAAGGGGACCCAGTACTTC. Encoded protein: CASSSRGGALKGTQYF.

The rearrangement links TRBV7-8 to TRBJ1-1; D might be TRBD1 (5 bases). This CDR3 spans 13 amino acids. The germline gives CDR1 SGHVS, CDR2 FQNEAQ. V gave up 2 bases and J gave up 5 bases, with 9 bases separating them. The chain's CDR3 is CASSLLRGTEAFF. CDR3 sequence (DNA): TGTGCCAGCAGCTTATTGAGGGGTACTGAAGCTTTCTTT.

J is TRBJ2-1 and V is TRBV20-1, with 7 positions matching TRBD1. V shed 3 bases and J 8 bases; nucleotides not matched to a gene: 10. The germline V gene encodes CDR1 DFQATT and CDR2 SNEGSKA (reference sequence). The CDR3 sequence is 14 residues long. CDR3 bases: TGCAGTGCTAGGGTGGGGACAGAGGGGTATGAGCAGTTCTTC. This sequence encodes CSARVGTEGYEQFF.